These 2 T cell receptor beta chains were all obtained from the same sample, sequenced in a study of control samples from healthy donors and cancer patients. The method was immunoSEQ multiplex PCR; TCRdb's version includes in-frame clones alone and lacks a portion of them. The sample contains about 130,000 clones, more than 85% of which appear only once. Sequenced material: blood. The receptors shown here come from a man between 18 and 35 years old in good health.

This chain connects TRBV2 to TRBJ1-1; 7 bases are shared with TRBD1. Germline trimming cut 4 bases from V and 6 bases from J; bases unmatched to any gene: 11. The germline V gene has CDR1 SNHLY and CDR2 FYNNEI. This CDR3 has 15 residues. The CDR3 spells CASSVGNRGVAEAFF. CDR3 DNA sequence: TGTGCCAGCAGTGTGGGTAACAGGGGTGTGGCTGAAGCTTTCTTT.

The chain uses TRBV10-1 and TRBJ2-3, with D perhaps assigned TRBD1 or TRBD2 (6 bases each). Germline V lookup: CDR1 WNHNN, CDR2 SYGVQD (reference sequence). V was cut by 2 bases and J by 1 base, with 10 bases left in between. CDR3 length equals 15 residues. The CDR3 region has the DNA TGCGCCAGCAGTGAGGGGGGGCCCGGCACAGATACGCAGTATTTT. Its translation is CASSEGGPGTDTQYF.